These 23 T cell receptor beta chains share one sample of origin, sequenced in a study of neurological immune-mediated disorders. The time point: longitudinal time-point 3. One entry per CDR3 protein results from TCRdb running MiXCR on the 5' RACE reads. The repertoire holds approximately 50,000 distinct CDR3 sequences, with roughly 7.7% as singletons. The source material was PBMCs. These receptor sequences come from a woman aged 40 to 55 in good health.

This clonotype was recorded many times. This chain joins TRBV7-2 and TRBJ2-1, with D perhaps TRBD2 (6 bases). The CDR3 is 15 residues long. Germline lookup yields CDR1 SGHTA and CDR2 FQGNSA. V dropped 5 bases and J dropped 6 bases, with 17 bases sitting between them. CDR3 sequence: CASSNTGTRGNEQFF. In DNA, the CDR3 is TGTGCCAGCAGCAATACCGGGACTCGGGGCAATGAGCAGTTCTTC.

There are many counts of this clonotype. The chain links TRBV7-2 to TRBJ2-7, with D maybe TRBD2 (5 bases). The germline CDR1 and CDR2 sequences are SGHTA and FQGNSA. The CDR3 has 15 amino acids. The V and J ends lost 5 bases and 2 bases respectively, with 16 bases between them. The CDR3 protein is CASSRDTTGTYEQYF. The CDR3 nucleotides read TGTGCCAGCAGCAGAGACACGACGGGGACCTACGAGCAGTACTTC.

The chain recombines TRBV4-2 with TRBJ1-6, with D unresolved. V was cut by 1 base and J by 10 bases, with 5 bases left in between. Per germline, CDR1 LGHNA and CDR2 YNFKEQ. CDR3 size: 12 residues. The CDR3 region is CASSQVGSPLHF. CDR3 nucleotide sequence: TGTGCCAGCAGCCAAGTGGGATCACCCCTCCACTTT.

This clonotype appeared many times. The rearrangement joins TRBV6-5 to TRBJ1-2; D is ambiguous. Germline values: CDR1 MNHEY, CDR2 SVGAGI. The CDR3 length is 12 residues. Trimming took 8 bases from V and 6 from J, leaving 13 bases between them. CDR3 in DNA: TGTGCCAGCTGGGATTCGGGTAATGGCTACACCTTC. It encodes CASWDSGNGYTF.

The V and J genes are TRBV20-1 and TRBJ2-7; a possible D gene is TRBD1 (5 bases). Germline V CDR1 and CDR2: DFQATT, SNEGSKA (reference sequence). Between the trimmed V and J ends, which lost 5 bases and 6 bases, there was a span of 17 bases. The CDR3 contains 13 residues. The CDR3 nucleotides are TGCAGTGCTTCTCGTTCGTCAGGGTCCGAGCAGTACTTC. Amino acid sequence: CSASRSSGSEQYF.

This clonotype was seen repeatedly, ten times or more. This sequence joins TRBV5-5 and TRBJ1-1; D is possibly TRBD1 (5 bases). Germline CDR1 SGHKS, CDR2 YYEKEE (reference sequence). The V end was cut by 0 bases, the J end by 1 base, with 10 bases between. CDR3 size: 15 residues. CDR3 sequence: CASSLDRQRNTEAFF. CDR3 DNA sequence: TGTGCCAGCAGCTTGGATCGACAGAGGAACACTGAAGCTTTCTTT.

This clonotype was seen at least ten times. DNA of the CDR3: TGCAGTGCCCCCCCTAGACAGGGGGCGACGGGAAGCAATCAGCCCCAGCATTTT. Translation: CSAPPRQGATGSNQPQHF. V usage is TRBV20-1 and J usage is TRBJ1-5, with TRBD1 matching 10 bases. This CDR3 has 18 residues. Germline V gene lookup returns CDR1 DFQATT and CDR2 SNEGSKA (reference sequence). Trimming at V came to 6 bases and at J to 1 base, leaving 15 bases not matched to a gene.

This clonotype was recorded at least ten times. This sequence joins TRBV6-6 and TRBJ1-5; the D gene is possibly TRBD1 (5 bases). This CDR3 has 16 residues. Germline V lookup: CDR1 MNHNY, CDR2 SVGAGI (reference sequence). Trimming removed 3 bases from V and 2 bases from J, with 14 bases in between. CDR3 in DNA: TGTGCCAGCAGTTATAAGACAGAGAGCGGCAATCAGCCCCAGCATTTT. Encoded protein: CASSYKTESGNQPQHF.

There are many counts of this clonotype. The chain links TRBV7-2 to TRBJ2-7, with TRBD1 matching 9 bases. CDR3 length: 15 residues. Unmatched junction bases numbered 5, after V lost 4 bases and J lost 1 base. Germline-derived CDR1 and CDR2 are SGHTA and FQGNSA. CDR3 residues: CASSSAGTGSYEQYF. DNA of the CDR3: TGTGCCAGCAGCTCGGCCGGGACAGGGTCCTACGAGCAGTACTTC.

This clonotype has a count of ten or more. The genes are TRBV12-3 or TRBV12-4 and TRBJ2-3; TRBD2 matches at 13 bases. With 6 bases clipped from V and 0 bases from J, the junction kept 0 bases outside the gene matches. This CDR3 has 15 residues. The CDR3 sequence is CASRLAGGSTDTQYF. CDR3 nucleotides: TGTGCCAGCAGACTAGCGGGGGGGAGCACAGATACGCAGTATTTT.

Many counts were recorded for this clonotype. The V and J genes are TRBV4-1 and TRBJ1-1; 8 nucleotides agree with TRBD1. V lost 3 bases and J lost 1; bases outside the gene matches: 16. Germline values: CDR1 MGHRA, CDR2 YSYEKL. The length of the CDR3 is 19 residues. The CDR3 spells CASSQTAVRTGTRNTEAFF. The CDR3, as DNA: TGCGCCAGCAGCCAGACCGCCGTTCGGACAGGGACAAGGAACACTGAAGCTTTCTTT.

This clonotype was seen many times. This sequence joins TRBV6-5 and TRBJ1-4; 8 bases match TRBD1. Trimming took 7 bases from V and 8 from J; bases not matched to a gene: 15. CDR3 size: 16 residues. Looked up from germline, CDR1 is MNHEY and CDR2 is SVGAGI. CDR3 coding DNA: TGTGCCAGCACCAAACTAGGACAGGGTTCGGGAGAAAAACTGTTTTTT. It encodes CASTKLGQGSGEKLFF.

The table lists this clonotype with many counts. This chain links TRBV15 with TRBJ2-3, with a weak D call TRBD2 (5 bases). The germline V and J ends were trimmed by 1 base and 2 bases, with 10 bases remaining between them. This CDR3 is built from 15 residues. Looked up from germline, CDR1 is LNHNV and CDR2 is YYDKDF (reference sequence). CDR3 DNA: TGTGCCACCAGCAGAGGGGCTAGCCCCACAGATACGCAGTATTTT. Translated, it gives CATSRGASPTDTQYF.

This clonotype came up many times. The rearrangement joins TRBV12-3 or TRBV12-4 to TRBJ2-7, with 7 bases matching TRBD1. Losses at the gene ends were 4 bases for V and 5 bases for J; bases not matched to a gene: 8. The CDR3 sequence is 14 residues long. The CDR3: CASSSGTAQHEQYF. The CDR3 DNA is TGTGCCAGCAGTTCCGGGACAGCCCAGCACGAGCAGTACTTC.

This clonotype was observed a handful of times. This chain links TRBV6-2 or TRBV6-3 with TRBJ2-3; 9 bases match TRBD2. The CDR3 is 17 amino acids. Germline trimming cut 6 bases from V and 1 base from J; bases unmatched to any gene: 11. From germline, CDR1 is MNHEY and CDR2 SVGEGT. This CDR3 is CASSLKTSGIGTDTQYF. The CDR3 DNA reads as TGTGCCAGCAGCCTAAAGACTAGCGGTATTGGCACAGATACGCAGTATTTT.

The table lists this clonotype with many counts. The rearrangement joins TRBV6-5 to TRBJ2-1; 9 bases are a match to TRBD1. The CDR3 spans 15 residues. After removal of 6 bases from V and 2 bases from J, the junction contained 5 bases not matched to a gene. CDR1 is MNHEY and CDR2 is SVGAGI in the germline V gene. The CDR3 DNA is TGTGCCAGCAGCGCCGGGACAGGGCCCTACAATGAGCAGTTCTTC. It is translated as CASSAGTGPYNEQFF.

This clonotype was recorded at least ten times. This chain uses TRBV10-1 with TRBJ1-1, with 7 bases identical to TRBD1. The CDR3 totals 12 residues. Unmatched junction bases numbered 6, after V lost 6 bases and J lost 8 bases. Per germline, CDR1 WNHNN and CDR2 SYGVQD (reference sequence). Here the CDR3 reads CASSQGTAEAFF. The CDR3 DNA follows: TGCGCCAGCAGCCAAGGGACAGCCGAAGCTTTCTTT.

This clonotype was recorded at least ten times. The V gene is TRBV5-1, the J gene TRBJ1-1, with 8 bases aligning to TRBD1. The CDR3 contains 16 residues. Germline loops: CDR1 SGHRS, CDR2 YFSETQ. After removal of 0 bases from V and 8 bases from J, the junction contained 12 bases not matched to a gene. The DNA for the CDR3 is TGCGCCAGCAGCTTGGAGCTCGGGACAGGACGTAGGGAAGCTTTCTTT. Translated: CASSLELGTGRREAFF.

Sample share makes this clonotype medium-sized. This chain links TRBV4-3 with TRBJ2-5; D uncertain. The germline gives CDR1 LGHNA, CDR2 YSLEER. The V end was cut by 1 base, the J end by 5 bases, with 20 bases between. The CDR3 covers 17 residues. CDR3 protein: CASSQGSCVRPWETQYF. The CDR3 DNA is TGCGCCAGCAGCCAAGGAAGTTGCGTAAGGCCCTGGGAGACCCAGTACTTC.

This clonotype appeared many times. The V and J genes are TRBV18 and TRBJ2-7, with 12 bases matching TRBD2. Germline values: CDR1 KGHSH, CDR2 LQKENI. The ends lost 2 bases at V and 6 bases at J; junction bases unmatched: 5. The CDR3 totals 15 residues. The chain's CDR3 is CASSPTGTSGFEQYF. CDR3 bases: TGTGCCAGCTCACCAACCGGGACTAGCGGGTTCGAGCAGTACTTC.

This clonotype was found many times. The rearrangement uses TRBV6-2 or TRBV6-3 and TRBJ1-3; D remains ambiguous. V lost 4 bases and J 0 bases, leaving 4 bases between the germline ends. The CDR3 runs to 13 residues. CDR1 is MNHEY, CDR2 SVGEGT, per germline. CDR3 nucleotide sequence: TGTGCCAGCAGTTTGCGCTCTGGAAACACCATATATTTT. This gives the protein CASSLRSGNTIYF.

Many counts were recorded for this clonotype. The chain uses TRBV6-1 and TRBJ2-7, with TRBD2 identical over 7 bases. CDR1 MNHNS and CDR2 SASEGT come from the germline V gene. V shed 3 bases and J 7 bases; nucleotides not matched to a gene: 12. CDR3 length: 15 residues. The CDR3 nucleotides are TGTGCCAGCAGTGATCCCCGCGGAGGGACTATTGAGCAGTACTTC. Amino acids: CASSDPRGGTIEQYF.

In this sample, this clonotype turned up many times. The chain links TRBV7-2 to TRBJ1-2; weak D call: TRBD1 (6 bases). Trimming stripped 3 bases from V and 3 bases from J, with 8 bases between. There are 13 residues in the CDR3. The V gene's germline CDR1 is SGHTA and CDR2 FQGNSA. CDR3 DNA: TGTGCCAGCAGCTTGGACAGACACTATGGCTACACCTTC. Its translation: CASSLDRHYGYTF.